This passage covers 24 T cell receptor beta chains from one sample sequenced in a study of T cells in Graves' hyperthyroidism and ophthalmopathy. TCR beta CDR3 region amplification was performed from RNA transcripts. A first-round RT-PCR of the TCR CDR3 used the HTBI primer set. In TCRdb, the multiplex PCR reads were re-called with MiXCR into one record per CDR3 protein. The sample has roughly 420,000 distinct CDR3 sequences; roughly an eighth are singletons. Sequencing input: blood. Receptors were obtained from a woman aged 18-29 years with Graves' hyperthyroidism.

This clonotype was seen at least ten times. This sequence joins TRBV15 and TRBJ2-7; D may be TRBD1 (6 bases). Germline V gene sequence: CDR1 LNHNV, CDR2 YYDKDF (reference sequence). CDR3 size: 13 residues. V gave up 0 bases and J gave up 6 bases, with 9 bases separating them. The CDR3 region is CATSREGGREQYF. The CDR3 region has the DNA TGTGCCACCAGCAGAGAAGGGGGTCGCGAGCAGTACTTC.

This clonotype showed up many times. This chain connects TRBV20-1 to TRBJ2-1; TRBD2 matches at 8 bases. This CDR3 is 14 amino acids long. The germline V gene has CDR1 DFQATT and CDR2 SNEGSKA (reference sequence). V gave up 2 bases and J gave up 7 bases; unmatched junction bases: 7. The CDR3 coding sequence is TGCAGTGCTAGATCCGCGGGAGGCAGGAATGAGCAGTTCTTC. Its translation is CSARSAGGRNEQFF.

As regards this clonotype: A read error is possible here, since a much larger clone lies one base away. This sequence joins TRBV5-6 and TRBJ2-1; perhaps TRBD2 as D (7 bases). Germline V gene data show CDR1 as SGHDT and CDR2 as YYEEEE. The length of the CDR3 is 15 residues. The CDR3 region has the DNA TGTGCCAGCAGCTTGAGGGGGGGGGCTTACAATGGGCAGTTCTTC. Encoded protein: CASSLRGGAYNGQFF.

This clonotype was picked up many times. The V gene is TRBV15, the J gene TRBJ2-3; D gene ambiguous. CDR3 length equals 15 residues. V was trimmed by 8 bases and J by 1 base, leaving 16 bases between them. Per germline, CDR1 LNHNV and CDR2 YYDKDF (reference sequence). As DNA, the CDR3 is TGTGCCACCGCGCCACAGCTATCGGGCACAGATACGCAGTATTTT. This sequence encodes CATAPQLSGTDTQYF. Looking up the rest from reference TRBV15 and TRBJ2-3 gives the full variable domain: DAMVIQNPRYQVTQFGKPVTLSCSQTLNHNVMYWYQQKSSQAPKLLFHYYDKDFNNEADTPDNFQSRRPNTSFCFLDIRSPGLGDTAMYLCATAPQLSGTDTQYFGPGTRLTVL.

This clonotype was counted only a few times. The rearrangement joins TRBV6-4 to TRBJ1-3; 9 nucleotides line up with TRBD1. This CDR3 region has 15 residues. V gave up 6 bases and J gave up 2 bases; unmatched junction bases: 5. Germline-derived CDR1 and CDR2 are MRHNA and SNTAGT. The CDR3 region has the DNA TGTGCCAGCAGAAGGGGGACAGGGCCTGGAAACACCATATATTTT. Residues: CASRRGTGPGNTIYF.

This clonotype showed up many times. The chain employs TRBV5-6 and TRBJ2-7; tentatively, D is TRBD1 (5 bases). Germline CDR1 and CDR2: SGHDT and YYEEEE. The CDR3 loop spans 13 amino acids. The ends were cut back, 0 bases at V and 5 bases at J, with 9 bases in the middle. The CDR3 coding sequence is TGTGCCAGCAGCTTGGGGGGCACCCACGAGCAGTACTTC. As protein: CASSLGGTHEQYF.

In its sample, this clonotype was seen a few times. The chain has TRBV4-2 and TRBJ2-7; 12 bases are shared with TRBD2. Trimming at V came to 4 bases and at J to 3 bases, leaving 7 bases not matched to a gene. The CDR3 totals 16 residues. The V gene's germline CDR1 is LGHNA and CDR2 YNFKEQ. CDR3 loop: CASSLRTSGTLYEQYF. DNA of the CDR3: TGTGCCAGCAGCCTCAGGACTAGCGGGACCCTCTACGAGCAGTACTTC.

This clonotype was counted ten times or more. The chain couples TRBV28 to TRBJ1-5; 7 positions match TRBD1. The CDR3 spans 16 residues. With V trimmed by 4 bases and J by 6 bases, 12 bases remained unmatched. CDR1 is MDHEN, CDR2 SYDVKM, per germline. CDR3: CASSSPRQGSGQPQHF. CDR3 nucleotides: TGTGCCAGCAGTTCGCCTCGACAGGGAAGTGGTCAGCCCCAGCATTTT.

This clonotype has ten or more counts. J is TRBJ2-5 and V is TRBV20-1, with 9 bases lining up with TRBD1. CDR3 length: 13 residues. Trimming at V came to 3 bases and at J to 3 bases, leaving 2 bases not matched to a gene. The germline V gene has CDR1 DFQATT and CDR2 SNEGSKA (reference sequence). DNA of the CDR3: TGCAGTGCTAGGCGGGACAGGGAAGAGACCCAGTACTTC. This codes for CSARRDREETQYF.

The chain recombines TRBV4-1 with TRBJ2-2, with D maybe TRBD2 (6 bases). The V and J ends lost 2 bases and 0 bases respectively, with 10 bases between them. The germline V gene has CDR1 MGHRA and CDR2 YSYEKL. The CDR3 sequence is 16 residues long. CDR3 nucleotide sequence: TGCGCCAGCAGCCAAACCGGGACTTCGAACACCGGGGAGCTGTTTTTT. It is translated as CASSQTGTSNTGELFF.

This clonotype was counted ten times or more. The CDR3 nucleotides read TGTGCCAGCAGAGAAACAGGGGGGGGCCAGCCCCAGCATTTT. Protein sequence: CASRETGGGQPQHF. The V call is TRBV12-3 or TRBV12-4, the J call TRBJ1-5, with 8 bases aligning to TRBD1. CDR3 length: 14 residues. Unmatched junction bases numbered 8, after V lost 6 bases and J lost 7 bases.

This clonotype was found many times. The chain links TRBV20-1 to TRBJ2-3; possibly TRBD2 for D (6 bases). The germline V and J ends were trimmed by 3 bases and 3 bases, with 16 bases remaining between them. From germline, CDR1 is DFQATT and CDR2 SNEGSKA (reference sequence). This CDR3 is built from 15 residues. Here the CDR3 DNA reads TGCAGTGCTAGTTCGGGGGAGGTCTTTACAGATACGCAGTATTTT. This codes for CSASSGEVFTDTQYF.

This clonotype has only a few counts. The chain joins TRBV4-2 to TRBJ2-3; 11 nucleotides agree with TRBD2. The CDR3 sequence is 16 residues long. The germline gives CDR1 LGHNA, CDR2 YNFKEQ. V shed 2 bases and J 1 base; nucleotides not matched to a gene: 2. The CDR3 sequence: CASSQPGLAGTDTQYF. In DNA, the CDR3 is TGTGCCAGCAGCCAACCGGGACTAGCGGGCACAGATACGCAGTATTTT.

This clonotype was seen only a few times. The chain links TRBV20-1 to TRBJ2-3; TRBD2 aligns across 10 bases. This CDR3 is 16 amino acids long. Germline assignment: CDR1 DFQATT and CDR2 SNEGSKA (reference sequence). Losses at the gene ends were 1 base for V and 4 bases for J; bases not matched to a gene: 8. The CDR3 DNA reads as TGCAGTGCTAGAGGGAGTAGCGGGAGGTTCCCAGATACGCAGTATTTT. Protein sequence: CSARGSSGRFPDTQYF.

This clonotype was seen repeatedly, ten times or more. The chain is built from TRBV20-1 and TRBJ1-5; D call uncertain. CDR1 and CDR2 from the germline V gene are DFQATT and SNEGSKA (reference sequence). V shed 0 bases and J shed 0 bases, with 12 bases lying between them. This CDR3 region has 16 residues. The CDR3, as DNA: TGCAGTGCTAGAGATCGGCAGTCCCATAGCAATCAGCCCCAGCATTTT. Protein sequence: CSARDRQSHSNQPQHF.

This clonotype was observed a few times. The rearrangement uses TRBV15 and TRBJ2-7; 7 bases align to TRBD1. Germline V gene sequence: CDR1 LNHNV, CDR2 YYDKDF (reference sequence). With V trimmed by 1 base and J by 5 bases, 11 bases remained unmatched. The CDR3 runs to 16 residues. CDR3 protein: CATSRAQSDRVHEQYF. The CDR3 coding sequence is TGTGCCACCAGCAGAGCCCAGTCCGACAGGGTCCACGAGCAGTACTTC. The full variable domain, completed using reference TRBV15 and TRBJ2-7, is DAMVIQNPRYQVTQFGKPVTLSCSQTLNHNVMYWYQQKSSQAPKLLFHYYDKDFNNEADTPDNFQSRRPNTSFCFLDIRSPGLGDTAMYLCATSRAQSDRVHEQYFGPGTRLTVT.

J is TRBJ2-2 and V is TRBV24-1; the D call may be TRBD1 or TRBD2 (5 bases each). The length of the CDR3 is 16 residues. Germline assignment: CDR1 KGHDR and CDR2 SFDVKD. Between the trimmed V and J ends, which lost 4 bases and 3 bases, there was a span of 14 bases. The DNA for the CDR3 is TGTGCCACCAGTGACCGGGGTTGGGGGTACACCGGGGAGCTGTTTTTT. Protein product: CATSDRGWGYTGELFF.

This clonotype was observed at least ten times. The rearrangement uses TRBV11-1 and TRBJ2-1; TRBD2 matches 10 bases. The germline gives CDR1 SGHAT, CDR2 FQDESV (reference sequence). There are 13 residues in the CDR3. After removal of 9 bases from V and 7 bases from J, the junction contained 6 bases not matched to a gene. This chain's CDR3 is CASASGSGNEQFF. CDR3 DNA: TGTGCCAGTGCTAGCGGGAGCGGAAATGAGCAGTTCTTC. The entire variable domain, with the rest obtained from reference TRBV11-1 and TRBJ2-1, is as follows: EAEVAQSPRYKITEKSQAVAFWCDPISGHATLYWYRQILGQGPELLVQFQDESVVDDSQLPKDRFSAERLKGVDSTLKIQPAELGDSAMYLCASASGSGNEQFFGPGTRLTVL.

The table lists this clonotype with many counts. V and J are TRBV5-1 and TRBJ2-7, with 7 positions matching TRBD2. Germline-derived CDR1 and CDR2 are SGHRS and YFSETQ. The length of the CDR3 is 16 residues. After removal of 2 bases from V and 1 base from J, the junction contained 9 bases not matched to a gene. The CDR3 loop is CASSFSTLAVSYEQYF. CDR3 nucleotides: TGCGCCAGCAGCTTCTCCACCCTAGCGGTGTCCTACGAGCAGTACTTC.

This clonotype came up many times. V is TRBV4-1 and J is TRBJ1-1; 7 nucleotides align to TRBD1. The CDR3 extends over 16 amino acids. V dropped 1 base and J dropped 3; count of bases not matched to a gene: 8. CDR1 and CDR2 (germline): MGHRA, YSYEKL. In nucleotides, the CDR3 is TGCGCCAGCAGCCAAGGAGTAAGGGGGCTTTACACTGAAGCTTTCTTT. Its protein is CASSQGVRGLYTEAFF.

This clonotype was counted ten times or more. The V call is TRBV11-2, the J call TRBJ1-5; unclear D gene. Looked up from germline, CDR1 is SGHAT and CDR2 is FQNNGV. The CDR3 length is 15 residues. The V end was cut by 0 bases, the J end by 0 bases, with 6 bases between. The CDR3 region is CASSLEFDSNQPQHF. The CDR3 nucleotides are TGTGCCAGCAGCTTAGAATTCGATAGCAATCAGCCCCAGCATTTT. The whole variable domain, remainder taken from reference TRBV11-2 and TRBJ1-5, is EAGVAQSPRYKIIEKRQSVAFWCNPISGHATLYWYQQILGQGPKLLIQFQNNGVVDDSQLPKDRFSAERLKGVDSTLKIQPAKLEDSAVYLCASSLEFDSNQPQHFGDGTRLSIL.

This clonotype came up many times. The chain carries TRBV27 and TRBJ2-7, with D hard to call. The germline CDR1 and CDR2 sequences are MNHEY and SMNVEV (reference sequence). V lost 6 bases to trimming and J lost 5 bases, with 17 bases between them. This CDR3 has 14 residues. The CDR3 sequence is CASRPRYSPNEQYF. CDR3 bases: TGTGCCAGCAGACCACGTTACAGCCCCAACGAGCAGTACTTC.

This clonotype was detected many times. This chain links TRBV5-6 with TRBJ2-5; TRBD2 matches 8 bases. With V trimmed by 0 bases and J by 1 base, 2 bases remained unmatched. There are 15 residues in the CDR3. Per the germline V gene, CDR1 is SGHDT and CDR2 is YYEEEE. The CDR3 loop is CASSLASGGQETQYF. CDR3 coding DNA: TGTGCCAGCAGCTTGGCAAGCGGGGGCCAAGAGACCCAGTACTTC.

This clonotype was detected ten times or more. CDR3 protein: CASSYLRHHEQYF. In DNA, the CDR3 is TGTGCCAGCAGTTACCTCCGCCACCACGAGCAGTACTTC. V usage is TRBV6-1 and J usage is TRBJ2-7; D remains unclear. The CDR3 contains 13 residues. Germline V gene data show CDR1 as MNHNS and CDR2 as SASEGT. The V end lost 5 bases, the J end lost 5 bases, and 13 bases lay between the germline ends.